This T cell receptor beta chain was recorded in a study of PD-1 blockade in classical Hodgkin lymphoma. As concerns this clone: Its matching antigen is unknown.

From germline, CDR1 is SGHTA and CDR2 FQGNSA. The V gene lost 5 bases and the J gene lost 3 bases, with 14 bases spanning the gap. The CDR3 length is 15 residues. The study, taken as a whole, reports: Before treatment, complete responders showed about the same diversity as newly diagnosed patients. Reported findings placed baseline TCR diversity lower in newly diagnosed patients (compared with healthy donors). Repertoire difference causes, possibly disease activity or prior therapy, remain undefined. Individuals who commenced nivolumab within less than 1 year of ASCT were excluded.

Specified time point: cycle 4 day 1 (C4D1), after five to seven weeks of nivolumab. All patients experienced relapse after autologous stem cell transplantation, and brentuximab vedotin exposure was variable. Magnetic negative selection served to purify CD4+ T cells out of PBMCs that had been thawed. Assay used: immunoSEQ multiplex PCR; TCRdb lists only in-frame clones, some missing. The data contain tens of thousands of clones, over 75% of them singletons. This TCR was recovered from a human donor with classical Hodgkin lymphoma. The V and J genes are TRBV7-2 and TRBJ1-5, with D tentatively TRBD1 (5 bases). The source material was CD4+ T cells from blood, sampled before the fourth cycle of nivolumab. For the CDR3, the DNA is TGTGCCAGCAGCCCGCAGGGAGGCGACAATCAGCCCCAGCATTTT. It codes for CASSPQGGDNQPQHF.